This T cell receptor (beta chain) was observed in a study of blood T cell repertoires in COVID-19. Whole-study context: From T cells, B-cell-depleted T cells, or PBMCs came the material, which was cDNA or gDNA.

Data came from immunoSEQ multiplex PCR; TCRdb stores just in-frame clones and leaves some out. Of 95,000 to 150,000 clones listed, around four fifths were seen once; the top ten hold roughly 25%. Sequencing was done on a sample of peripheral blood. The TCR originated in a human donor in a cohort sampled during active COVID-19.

CDR3 protein: CASSLSESTEQFF. The CDR3 coding sequence is TGTGCCAGCAGTTTATCGGAGTCAACTGAGCAGTTCTTC. The chain joins TRBV12-3 or TRBV12-4 to TRBJ2-1; D gene uncertain. V was shortened by 2 bases and J by 9 bases, with 11 bases between the two germline ends. This CDR3 has 13 amino acids.